The rows below give T cell receptor beta chains drawn from one sample of a study of T cells in localized non-small cell lung cancer. Some clones are missing from TCRdb's copy, which holds only in-frame ones; the method was immunoSEQ multiplex PCR. The data contain some 64,000 clones, 90% of them singletons. Sequences were derived from peripheral blood, sampled before any cancer treatment. These receptors originate from a woman aged 40 to 75 with stage I lung adenocarcinoma. Each CDR3 is given with its conserved first and last residue. D genes are given only for firm matches. Only some rows state a clone size, as once, few, many or a class for expanded clones.

size: -
J: TRBJ1-4
V: TRBV27
D: TRBD1
DNA: TGTGCCAGCAGTCTACAGGGGGCTAATGAAAAACTGTTTTTT
CDR3: CASSLQGANEKLFF

size: once
J: TRBJ1-5
V: TRBV5-6
D: TRBD1
DNA: TGTGCCAGCAGCTTCCGGGACAGCCAGGGTAGCAATCAGCCCCAGCATTTT
CDR3: CASSFRDSQGSNQPQHF

size: -
J: TRBJ2-1
V: TRBV14
D: TRBD2
DNA: TGTGCCAGCAGTCCAATAGCGGGGGGGCGTGGTGAGCAGTTCTTC
CDR3: CASSPIAGGRGEQFF

size: -
J: TRBJ2-7
V: TRBV6-1
D: -
DNA: TGTGCCAGCAGTAGGGAATTTTCCCCCGACGAGCAGTACTTC
CDR3: CASSREFSPDEQYF

size: -
J: TRBJ1-1
V: TRBV28
D: -
DNA: TGTGCCAGCAGTTCCCCTTACAGCCAAGGAGAAGCTTTCTTT
CDR3: CASSSPYSQGEAFF

size: -
J: TRBJ2-5
V: TRBV9
D: -
DNA: TGTGCCAGCAGTCCCAGGACAGCGAGCCAAGAGACCCAGTACTTC
CDR3: CASSPRTASQETQYF

size: -
J: TRBJ2-3
V: TRBV5-6
D: -
DNA: TGTGCCAGCAGCTTAGGCCACCCGGTCCTCGATACGCAGTATTTT
CDR3: CASSLGHPVLDTQYF

size: -
J: TRBJ1-5
V: TRBV5-1
D: -
DNA: TGCGCCAGCAGCTTGGACCCTTCGACAAGCAATCAGCCCCAGCATTTT
CDR3: CASSLDPSTSNQPQHF

size: -
J: TRBJ2-5
V: TRBV10-3
D: -
DNA: TGTGCCATCAGTCTGACAGGTCAAGAGACCCAGTACTTC
CDR3: CAISLTGQETQYF

size: -
J: TRBJ2-7
V: TRBV9
D: -
DNA: TGTGCCAGCAGCGTGGGTCCATGGGGTTACGAGCAGTACTTC
CDR3: CASSVGPWGYEQYF

size: -
J: TRBJ1-1
V: TRBV2
D: -
DNA: TGTGCCAGCTTACCACAGGGAGAGAACACTGAAGCTTTCTTT
CDR3: CASLPQGENTEAFF

size: -
J: TRBJ1-4
V: TRBV7-8
D: -
DNA: TGTGCCAGCAGCTTAGCTGGGGTACCTAATGAAAAACTGTTTTTT
CDR3: CASSLAGVPNEKLFF

size: -
J: TRBJ1-5
V: TRBV7-2
D: TRBD1
DNA: TGTGCCAGCAGCTTACAGGGGGCATTAAATCAGCCCCAGCATTTT
CDR3: CASSLQGALNQPQHF

size: -
J: TRBJ1-6
V: TRBV6-6
D: -
DNA: TGTGCCAGCAGTTCAGCTAGCTCCTATAATTCACCCCTCCACTTT
CDR3: CASSSASSYNSPLHF

size: -
J: TRBJ1-3
V: TRBV12-5
D: -
DNA: TGTGCTAGTGGTTTGGTCGGGGGGTCCTCTGGAAACACCATATATTTT
CDR3: CASGLVGGSSGNTIYF

size: few
J: TRBJ1-1
V: TRBV27
D: -
DNA: TGTGCCAGCAGTTTGCCGAACACTGAAGCTTTCTTT
CDR3: CASSLPNTEAFF

size: -
J: TRBJ2-2
V: TRBV5-1
D: TRBD1
DNA: TGCGCCAGCAGCCGAGGACAGGGGGCGGGCGGGGAGCTGTTTTTT
CDR3: CASSRGQGAGGELFF

size: -
J: TRBJ1-1
V: TRBV19
D: TRBD1
DNA: TGTGCCAGTAATCAGGCGGCGGCAGGGGGAAACACTGAAGCTTTCTTT
CDR3: CASNQAAAGGNTEAFF

size: medium-sized
J: TRBJ1-1
V: TRBV15
D: -
DNA: TGTGCCACCAGCAGAGATCGTAACACTGAAGCTTTCTTT
CDR3: CATSRDRNTEAFF

size: once
J: TRBJ1-2
V: TRBV28
D: -
DNA: TGTGCCAGCAGTTTCTCGTCCGTCTATGGCTACACCTTC
CDR3: CASSFSSVYGYTF

size: -
J: TRBJ2-2
V: TRBV7-9
D: TRBD1
DNA: TGTGCCAGCAGCCGAATACCGGGACAGGAGGCGGCCGGGGAGCTGTTTTTT
CDR3: CASSRIPGQEAAGELFF

size: -
J: TRBJ2-6
V: TRBV19
D: -
DNA: TGTGCCAGTAGTACTACAGTAGGGTCTGGGGCCAACGTCCTGACTTTC
CDR3: CASSTTVGSGANVLTF

size: -
J: TRBJ2-7
V: TRBV10-3
D: -
DNA: TGTGCCATCAGTCGCAGGGACTACGAGCAGTACTTC
CDR3: CAISRRDYEQYF

size: few
J: TRBJ2-1
V: TRBV7-2
D: TRBD2
DNA: TGTGCCAGCAGCTTAAGAGGACTAGACTACAATGAGCAGTTCTTC
CDR3: CASSLRGLDYNEQFF

size: -
J: TRBJ1-2
V: TRBV18
D: -
DNA: TGTGCCAGCTCACCCTTGATGAGGGGGGAAGGCTACACCTTC
CDR3: CASSPLMRGEGYTF

size: -
J: TRBJ1-3
V: TRBV7-8
D: TRBD1
DNA: TGTGCCAGCAGCGACAGGGGCCGGGGCTCTGGAAACACCATATATTTT
CDR3: CASSDRGRGSGNTIYF

size: -
J: TRBJ2-1
V: TRBV5-6
D: TRBD2
DNA: TGTGCCAGCAGCTTTTCTACTAGCGGGAATGGCAATGAGCAGTTCTTC
CDR3: CASSFSTSGNGNEQFF

size: -
J: TRBJ2-3
V: TRBV19
D: -
DNA: TGTGCCAGTAGTATCGGGATACGCACAGATACGCAGTATTTT
CDR3: CASSIGIRTDTQYF

size: -
J: TRBJ1-3
V: TRBV6-1
D: -
DNA: TGTGCCAGCAGTGAAGAGGGCGCCACCGTTTTATATTTT
CDR3: CASSEEGATVLYF

size: -
J: TRBJ1-2
V: TRBV19
D: TRBD1
DNA: TGTGCCAGTAACCCGGGACAGGGTTTTGGCTACACCTTC
CDR3: CASNPGQGFGYTF

size: -
J: TRBJ2-3
V: TRBV7-6
D: -
DNA: TGTGCCAGCAGCTTAGCGGGGCTAGGTAGCACAGATACGCAGTATTTT
CDR3: CASSLAGLGSTDTQYF

size: -
J: TRBJ2-5
V: TRBV6-5
D: -
DNA: TGTGCCAGCGGGGGATTAGGACGGGGGACGGAGACCCAGTACTTC
CDR3: CASGGLGRGTETQYF

size: -
J: TRBJ1-2
V: TRBV19
D: TRBD1
DNA: TGTGCCAGTAGTATCCGGGGACAGGGGGACTATGGCTACACCTTC
CDR3: CASSIRGQGDYGYTF

size: -
J: TRBJ2-5
V: TRBV18
D: -
DNA: TGTGCCAGCACCGCCGGACAGCAAGAGACCCAGTACTTC
CDR3: CASTAGQQETQYF

size: -
J: TRBJ2-5
V: TRBV27
D: -
DNA: TGTGCCAGCAGTTCCCTCGGGGGGCCTGAGAACTTC
CDR3: CASSSLGGPENF

size: -
J: TRBJ1-1
V: TRBV5-1
D: -
DNA: TGCGCCAGCAGCTTGGTAGGGACCCCTGAAGCTCTCTTT
CDR3: CASSLVGTPEALF

size: -
J: TRBJ1-5
V: TRBV7-9
D: TRBD1
DNA: TGTGCCAGCAGCCCTGGACAGGGGATATATAGCAATCAGCCCCAGCATTTT
CDR3: CASSPGQGIYSNQPQHF

size: -
J: TRBJ2-1
V: TRBV7-3
D: TRBD2
DNA: TGTGCCAGCAGCCCCGGGACTACCAACAATGAGCAGTTCTTC
CDR3: CASSPGTTNNEQFF

size: -
J: TRBJ2-3
V: TRBV9
D: -
DNA: TGTGCCAGCAGTCGTCCGCCAGATACGCAGTATTTT
CDR3: CASSRPPDTQYF

size: few
J: TRBJ2-5
V: TRBV7-2
D: -
DNA: TGTGCCAGCAGCTTACTAGAGACCCAGTACTTC
CDR3: CASSLLETQYF

size: -
J: TRBJ1-2
V: TRBV6-6
D: -
DNA: TGTGCCAGCAGGGGGAATTTTGGGGGGGGAAGGGATGGCTACACCTTC
CDR3: CASRGNFGGGRDGYTF

size: -
J: TRBJ2-7
V: TRBV18
D: TRBD2
DNA: TGTGCCAGCTCACCAGGTAGTGAACTAGCGGGAAACGAGCAGTACTTC
CDR3: CASSPGSELAGNEQYF

size: -
J: TRBJ1-5
V: TRBV29-1
D: -
DNA: TGCAGCGTTGGATCCACAGGGAACAATCAGCCCCAGCATTTT
CDR3: CSVGSTGNNQPQHF

size: few
J: TRBJ2-1
V: TRBV6-5
D: -
DNA: TGTGCCAGCAGTCGAGGGGATCCATACAATGAGCAGTTCTTC
CDR3: CASSRGDPYNEQFF

size: few
J: TRBJ1-2
V: TRBV10-2
D: -
DNA: TGCGCCAGCAGAACAGCGAGCTATGGCTACACCTTC
CDR3: CASRTASYGYTF

size: once
J: TRBJ2-4
V: TRBV11-2
D: -
DNA: TGTGCCAGCAGCCCAGGGGGGTCTGCCAAAAACATTCAGTACTTC
CDR3: CASSPGGSAKNIQYF

size: -
J: TRBJ1-5
V: TRBV19
D: -
DNA: TGTGCCAGTAGCTACATGAATGGGGGTCGGGGCAATCAGCCCCAGCATTTT
CDR3: CASSYMNGGRGNQPQHF

size: -
J: TRBJ1-3
V: TRBV9
D: TRBD1
DNA: TGTGCCAGCAGCGGCCAGGGGGGGCCAGGGGACACCATATATTTT
CDR3: CASSGQGGPGDTIYF